This section outlines one TCR beta chain sequence together with its context. This clone's antigen is unknown. Per-base quality was not reported, and no clone a single base away is much larger than it. This sample stems from a study of CD8 T cells in Susac syndrome (dated by TCRdb to the late 2010s). Looking at the study overall: Whether CD8+ T cell activation and differentiation in Susac syndrome was antigen driven was tested using repertoire sequencing.

High-throughput TCR beta sequencing profiled peripheral blood CD8+ and CD4+ T cells from healthy donors, Susac syndrome patients and multiple sclerosis patients. Healthy donors were age- and sex-matched controls. Bulk CD8+ and CD4+ T cells were purified magnetically by negative isolation, whereas CD8+ TEMRA cells were enriched by FACS. Blood was collected in EDTA tubes and processed within 24 hours, with PBMCs isolated through density gradient centrifugation. PBMCs intended for TCR sequencing were cryopreserved in liquid nitrogen and were subsequently thawed in a 37 degrees C water bath. The sorted or isolated CD4+, CD8+ and CD8+ TEMRA cells had a purity of 90% or higher. The germline V gene yields SNHLY for CDR1 and FYNNEI for CDR2. Unmatched junction bases come to 9, with V trimmed by 7 bases and J by 4 bases. The CDR3 starts with the cysteine, ends with the phenylalanine, and has 15 residues. Only CDR3 DNA remains: 45 bases, in frame from the first base.

RNA was extracted using the RNeasy kit, and roughly 0.5 to 1 microgram was reverse transcribed with random hexamers. TCR beta CDR3 regions were amplified with the immunoSEQ multiplex PCR assay covering 54 Vbeta and 13 Jbeta segments. To correct PCR amplification bias, a synthetic template baseline was used for both primer optimization and computational correction. Under the source paper's analysis protocol: Only productive sequences were kept, with reads annotated to V, D and J genes according to IMGT and analyzed in immunoSEQ Analyzer. Clonality was calculated as one minus the Shannon entropy normalized by log2 of the number of productive unique sequences. For each patient and control, public and private clones were evaluated among the 100 most prevalent clones. Clones were defined as Susac-specific when absent from the healthy and MS cohorts, from fewer than 1,300 published viral clones and from other ImmuneACCESS disease sequences. TCRdb applied fastp at Q25 and MiXCR to the public reads, then kept only in-frame beta chains. Each entry is one CDR3 protein sequence, shown with its most common DNA and genes. It is TCRdb's table, rather than the study itself, that gives the V and J calls and clone size. This sample has 150,000 to 200,000 distinct CDR3 sequences in its table, and roughly 92% of those were observed once. 0.1% of the sample belongs to the ten largest clones.

Summary of the overall study and its limitations: The number of individuals in the TCR sequencing and HLA analysis was recognized as being relatively small.

Sequenced material: CD4+ T cells from PBMCs. This TCR came from a human donor in good health. This sequence uses TRBV2 and TRBJ2-1; 8 junctional bases match TRBD2. Here the CDR3 is given as CASTVSGGSYNEQFF. The sequenced DNA is TGTGCCAGCACTGTAAGCGGGGGATCATACAATGAGCAGTTCTTC. Reference TRBV2 and TRBJ2-1 proteins supply the regions before and after the CDR3; the full variable domain is: EPEVTQTPSHQVTQMGQEVILRCVPISNHLYFYWYRQILGQKVEFLVSFYNNEISEKSEIFDDQFSVERPDGSNFTLKIRSTKLEDSAMYFCASTVSGGSYNEQFFGPGTRLTVL.